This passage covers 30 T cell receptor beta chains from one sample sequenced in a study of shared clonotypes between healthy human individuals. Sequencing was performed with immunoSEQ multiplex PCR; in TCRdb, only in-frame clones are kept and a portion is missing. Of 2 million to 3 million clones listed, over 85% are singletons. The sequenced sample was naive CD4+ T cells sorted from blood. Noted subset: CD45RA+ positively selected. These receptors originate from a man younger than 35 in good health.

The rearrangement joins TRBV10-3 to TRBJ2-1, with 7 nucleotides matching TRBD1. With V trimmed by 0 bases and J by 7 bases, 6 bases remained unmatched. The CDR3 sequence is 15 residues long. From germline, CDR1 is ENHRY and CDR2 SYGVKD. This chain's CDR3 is CAISESQGRFNEQFF. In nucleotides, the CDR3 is TGTGCCATCAGTGAGTCACAGGGGCGATTTAATGAGCAGTTCTTC.

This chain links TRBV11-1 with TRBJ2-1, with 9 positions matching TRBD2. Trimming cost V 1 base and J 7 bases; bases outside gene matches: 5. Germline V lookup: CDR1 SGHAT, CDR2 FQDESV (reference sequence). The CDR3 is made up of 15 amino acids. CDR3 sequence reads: CASSLVAGAWNEQFF. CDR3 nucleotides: TGTGCCAGCAGCTTAGTAGCGGGGGCATGGAATGAGCAGTTCTTC.

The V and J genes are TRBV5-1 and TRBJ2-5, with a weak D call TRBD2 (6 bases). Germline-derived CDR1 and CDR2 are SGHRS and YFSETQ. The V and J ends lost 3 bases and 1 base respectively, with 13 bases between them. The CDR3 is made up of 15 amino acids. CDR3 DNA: TGCGCCAGCAGCTCCGGGACTGGATCCCAAGAGACCCAGTACTTC. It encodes CASSSGTGSQETQYF. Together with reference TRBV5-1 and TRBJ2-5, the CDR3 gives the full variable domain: KAGVTQTPRYLIKTRGQQVTLSCSPISGHRSVSWYQQTPGQGLQFLFEYFSETQRNKGNFPGRFSGRQFSNSRSEMNVSTLELGDSALYLCASSSGTGSQETQYFGPGTRLLVL.

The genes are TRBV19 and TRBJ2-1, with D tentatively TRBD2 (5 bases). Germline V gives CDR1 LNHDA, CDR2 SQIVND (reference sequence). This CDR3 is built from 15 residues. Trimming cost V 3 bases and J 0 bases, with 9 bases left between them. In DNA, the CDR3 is TGTGCCAGTAGTATTCCGGGGTTCTCCTACAATGAGCAGTTCTTC. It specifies CASSIPGFSYNEQFF.

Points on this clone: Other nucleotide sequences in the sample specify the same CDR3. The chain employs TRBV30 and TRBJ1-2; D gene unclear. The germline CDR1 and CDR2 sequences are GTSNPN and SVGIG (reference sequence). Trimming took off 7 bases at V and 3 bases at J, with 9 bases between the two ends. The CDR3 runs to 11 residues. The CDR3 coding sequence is TGTGCCTCAAGTCGGGACTATGGCTACACCTTC. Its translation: CASSRDYGYTF.

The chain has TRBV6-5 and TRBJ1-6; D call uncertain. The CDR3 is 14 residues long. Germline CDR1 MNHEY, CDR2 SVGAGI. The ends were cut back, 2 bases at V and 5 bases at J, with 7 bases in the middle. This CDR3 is CASSYRENNSPLHF. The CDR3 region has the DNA TGTGCCAGCAGTTACAGGGAAAATAATTCACCCCTCCACTTT.

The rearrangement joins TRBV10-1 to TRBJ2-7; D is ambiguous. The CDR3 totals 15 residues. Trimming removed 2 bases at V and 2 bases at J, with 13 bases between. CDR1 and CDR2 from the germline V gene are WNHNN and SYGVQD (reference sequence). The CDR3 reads CASSEGSLGTYEQYF. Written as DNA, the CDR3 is TGCGCCAGCAGTGAGGGGTCCCTGGGCACCTACGAGCAGTACTTC.

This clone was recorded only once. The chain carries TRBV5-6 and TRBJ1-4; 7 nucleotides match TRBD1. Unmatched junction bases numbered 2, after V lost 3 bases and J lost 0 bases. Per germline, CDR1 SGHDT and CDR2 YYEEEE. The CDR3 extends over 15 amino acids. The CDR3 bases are TGTGCCAGCAGCTACAGGGGCCCAACTAATGAAAAACTGTTTTTT. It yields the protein CASSYRGPTNEKLFF.

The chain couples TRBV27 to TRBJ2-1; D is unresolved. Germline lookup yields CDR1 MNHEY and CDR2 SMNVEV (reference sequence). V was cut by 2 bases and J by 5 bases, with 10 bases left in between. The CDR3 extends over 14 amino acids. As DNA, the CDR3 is TGTGCCAGCAGTTTAAGTATAGGGAACAATGAGCAGTTCTTC. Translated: CASSLSIGNNEQFF.

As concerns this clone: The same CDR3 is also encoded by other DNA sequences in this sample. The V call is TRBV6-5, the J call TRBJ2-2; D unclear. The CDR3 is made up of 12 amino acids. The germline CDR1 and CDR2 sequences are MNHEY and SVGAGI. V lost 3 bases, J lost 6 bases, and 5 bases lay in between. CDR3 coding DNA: TGTGCCAGCAGTTATAGGGCCGGGGAGCTGTTTTTT. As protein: CASSYRAGELFF.

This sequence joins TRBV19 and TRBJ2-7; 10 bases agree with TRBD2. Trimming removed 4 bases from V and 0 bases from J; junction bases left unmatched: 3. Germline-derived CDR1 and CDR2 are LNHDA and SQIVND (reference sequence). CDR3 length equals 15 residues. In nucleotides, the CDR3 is TGTGCCAGTAGTACAATAGCGGGAGGCTCCTACGAGCAGTACTTC. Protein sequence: CASSTIAGGSYEQYF.

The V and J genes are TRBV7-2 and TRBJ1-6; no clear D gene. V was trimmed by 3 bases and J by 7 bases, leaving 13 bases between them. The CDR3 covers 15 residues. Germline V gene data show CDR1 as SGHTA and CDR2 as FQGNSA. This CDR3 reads CASSFGLVENSPLHF. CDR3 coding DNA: TGTGCCAGCAGCTTTGGATTGGTCGAAAATTCACCCCTCCACTTT.

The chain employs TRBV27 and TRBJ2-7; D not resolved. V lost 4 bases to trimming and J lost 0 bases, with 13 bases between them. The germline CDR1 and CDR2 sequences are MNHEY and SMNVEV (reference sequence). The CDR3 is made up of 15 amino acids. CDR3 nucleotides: TGTGCCAGCAGTTCTGACGGCTTTAGCTCCTACGAGCAGTACTTC. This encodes CASSSDGFSSYEQYF.

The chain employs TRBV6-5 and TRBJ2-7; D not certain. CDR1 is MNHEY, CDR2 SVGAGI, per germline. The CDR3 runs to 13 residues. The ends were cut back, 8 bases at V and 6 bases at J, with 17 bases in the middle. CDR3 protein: CASGRALFSEQYF. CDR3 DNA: TGTGCCAGCGGAAGGGCTTTATTTTCCGAGCAGTACTTC.

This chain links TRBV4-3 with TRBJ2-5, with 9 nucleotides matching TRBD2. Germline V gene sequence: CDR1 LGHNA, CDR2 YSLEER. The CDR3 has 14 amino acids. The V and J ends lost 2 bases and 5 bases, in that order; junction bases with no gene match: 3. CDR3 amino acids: CASSQRLAGETQYF. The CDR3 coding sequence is TGCGCCAGCAGCCAAAGGCTAGCGGGGGAGACCCAGTACTTC.

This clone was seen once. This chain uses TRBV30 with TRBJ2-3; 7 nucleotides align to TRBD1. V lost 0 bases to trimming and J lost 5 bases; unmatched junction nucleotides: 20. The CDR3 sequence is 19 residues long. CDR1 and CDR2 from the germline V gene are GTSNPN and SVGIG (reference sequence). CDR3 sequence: CAWSVMASTSRGLGDTQYF. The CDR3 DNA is TGTGCCTGGAGTGTAATGGCCTCCACGTCGAGGGGGCTTGGAGATACGCAGTATTTT.

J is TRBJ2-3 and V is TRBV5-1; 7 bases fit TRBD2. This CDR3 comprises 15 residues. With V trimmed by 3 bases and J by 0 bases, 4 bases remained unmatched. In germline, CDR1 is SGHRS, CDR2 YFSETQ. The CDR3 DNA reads TGCGCCAGCAGCTCCAATAGCGGGAGCACAGATACGCAGTATTTT. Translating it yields CASSSNSGSTDTQYF.

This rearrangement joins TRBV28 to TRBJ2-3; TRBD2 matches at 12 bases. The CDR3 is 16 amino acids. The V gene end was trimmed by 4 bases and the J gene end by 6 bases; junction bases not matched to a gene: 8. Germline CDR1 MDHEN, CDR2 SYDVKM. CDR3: CASSSSSGGAWDTQYF. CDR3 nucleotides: TGTGCCAGCAGTTCTTCTAGCGGGGGGGCCTGGGATACGCAGTATTTT.

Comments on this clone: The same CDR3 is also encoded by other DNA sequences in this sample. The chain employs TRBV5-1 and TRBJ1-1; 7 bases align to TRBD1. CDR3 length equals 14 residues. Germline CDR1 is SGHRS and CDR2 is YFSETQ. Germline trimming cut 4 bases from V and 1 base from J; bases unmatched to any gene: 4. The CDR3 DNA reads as TGCGCCAGCAGCACCGGACAGGAGAACACTGAAGCTTTCTTT. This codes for CASSTGQENTEAFF.

In nucleotides, the CDR3 is TGTGCCAGCTCAAAGGGTGGTGGCACTGAAGCTTTCTTT. Residues: CASSKGGGTEAFF. This sequence joins TRBV18 and TRBJ1-1; unclear D gene. V was clipped by 5 bases and J by 4 bases, with 11 bases between them. CDR1 and CDR2 (germline): KGHSH, LQKENI. There are 13 residues in the CDR3.

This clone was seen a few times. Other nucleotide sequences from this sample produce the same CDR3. The CDR3 spells CASSVSANTEAFF. The DNA of the CDR3 is TGTGCCAGCAGCGTGTCCGCTAACACTGAAGCTTTCTTT. The chain couples TRBV9 to TRBJ1-1, with D unresolved. Trimming stripped 2 bases from V and 2 bases from J, with 7 bases between. Germline CDR1 is SGDLS and CDR2 is YYNGEE. This CDR3 is 13 amino acids long.

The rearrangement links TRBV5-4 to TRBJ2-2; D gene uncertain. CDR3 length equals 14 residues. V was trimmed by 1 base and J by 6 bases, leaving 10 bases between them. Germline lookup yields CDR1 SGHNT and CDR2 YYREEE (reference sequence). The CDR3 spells CASSLTSPAGELFF. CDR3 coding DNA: TGTGCCAGCAGCTTGACATCTCCGGCCGGGGAGCTGTTTTTT.

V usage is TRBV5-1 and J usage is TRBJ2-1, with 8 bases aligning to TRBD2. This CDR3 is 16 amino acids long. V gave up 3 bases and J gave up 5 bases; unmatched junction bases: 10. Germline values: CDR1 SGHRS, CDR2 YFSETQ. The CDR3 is CASSSLSGSYDNEQFF. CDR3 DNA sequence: TGCGCCAGCAGCTCACTGAGCGGGAGCTACGACAATGAGCAGTTCTTC. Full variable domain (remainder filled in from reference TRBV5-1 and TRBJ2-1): KAGVTQTPRYLIKTRGQQVTLSCSPISGHRSVSWYQQTPGQGLQFLFEYFSETQRNKGNFPGRFSGRQFSNSRSEMNVSTLELGDSALYLCASSSLSGSYDNEQFFGPGTRLTVL.

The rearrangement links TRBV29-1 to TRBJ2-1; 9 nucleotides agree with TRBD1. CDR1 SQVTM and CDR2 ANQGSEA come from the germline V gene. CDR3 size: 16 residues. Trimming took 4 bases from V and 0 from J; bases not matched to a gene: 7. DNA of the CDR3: TGCAGCGTTGGCCGGGGACAGGGTGGCTCCTACAATGAGCAGTTCTTC. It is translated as CSVGRGQGGSYNEQFF.

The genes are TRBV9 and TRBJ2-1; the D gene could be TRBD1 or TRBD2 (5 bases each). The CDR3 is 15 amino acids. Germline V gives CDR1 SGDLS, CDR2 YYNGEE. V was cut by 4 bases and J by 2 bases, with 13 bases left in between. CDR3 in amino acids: CASSMGRMAYNEQFF. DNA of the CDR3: TGTGCCAGCAGCATGGGACGGATGGCCTACAATGAGCAGTTCTTC.

Here the CDR3 reads CASSPRRGGEGYEQYF. In DNA, the CDR3 is TGTGCCAGCAGCCCTCGCAGGGGAGGTGAGGGCTACGAGCAGTACTTC. J is TRBJ2-7 and V is TRBV13; D is tentatively TRBD1 or TRBD2 (6 bases each). Germline V gene lookup returns CDR1 PRHDT and CDR2 FYEKMQ (reference sequence). V gave up 5 bases and J gave up 3 bases, with 20 bases separating them. The CDR3 runs to 16 residues.

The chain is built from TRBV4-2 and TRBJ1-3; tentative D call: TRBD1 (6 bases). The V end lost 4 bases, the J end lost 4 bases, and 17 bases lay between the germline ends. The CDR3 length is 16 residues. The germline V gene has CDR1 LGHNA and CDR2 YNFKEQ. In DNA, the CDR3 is TGTGCCAGCAGCCGGGAACAGGGAACGGAGGGAAACACCATATATTTT. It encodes CASSREQGTEGNTIYF.

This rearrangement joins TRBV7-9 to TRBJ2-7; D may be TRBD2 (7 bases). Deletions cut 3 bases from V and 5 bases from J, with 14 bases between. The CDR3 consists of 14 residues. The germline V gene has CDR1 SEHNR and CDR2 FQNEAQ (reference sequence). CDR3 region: CASSFGGHGNEQYF. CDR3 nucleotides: TGTGCCAGCAGCTTCGGGGGGCACGGGAACGAGCAGTACTTC.

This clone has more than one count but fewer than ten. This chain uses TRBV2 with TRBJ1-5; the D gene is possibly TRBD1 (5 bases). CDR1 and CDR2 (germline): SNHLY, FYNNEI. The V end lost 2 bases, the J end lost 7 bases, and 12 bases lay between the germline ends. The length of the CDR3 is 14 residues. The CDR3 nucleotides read TGTGCCAGCAGTGAACGAGGGGTCCAGCAGCCCCAGCATTTT. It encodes CASSERGVQQPQHF.

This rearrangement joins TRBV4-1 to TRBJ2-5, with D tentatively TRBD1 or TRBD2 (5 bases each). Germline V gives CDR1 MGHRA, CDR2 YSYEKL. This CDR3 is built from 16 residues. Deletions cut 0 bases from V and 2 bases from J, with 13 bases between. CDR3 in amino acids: CASSQDEGYRQETQYF. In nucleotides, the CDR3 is TGCGCCAGCAGCCAAGATGAGGGGTACAGGCAAGAGACCCAGTACTTC.